The clone carrying this TCR beta chain showed up many times. Within the sample, other DNA sequences also encode this same CDR3. These data are taken from a study of shared clonotypes between healthy human individuals. Naive CD4+ cells were CD45RA-selected; the remaining cells were memory. The data were produced by immunoSEQ multiplex PCR, yet TCRdb's version contains in-frame clones alone and is incomplete. Found here are over 150,000 clones, around 63% of them singletons; the top ten hold less than 11%. The V gene lost 1 base and the J gene lost 5 bases, with 5 bases spanning the gap. The CDR3 contains 12 residues. Germline V gene data show CDR1 as SGHAT and CDR2 as FQNNGV.

The chain carries TRBV11-2 and TRBJ2-5; D gene uncertain. Sequencing was done on a sample of memory CD4+ T cells sorted from blood. Stated subset: CD45RA-negative fraction. The clonotype originates from a man under 40 in good health. The CDR3 nucleotides read TGTGCCAGCAGCTTAGCTAGGGAGACCCAGTACTTC. Translation gives CASSLARETQYF.